The following is a TCR beta chain sequence with its context. Assay: immunoSEQ multiplex PCR; the TCRdb copy retains only in-frame clones and omits some. The sample lists under 250,000 clones; around four fifths were seen once. In germline, CDR1 is LGHNA, CDR2 YSLEER. The CDR3 loop spans 14 amino acids. Trimming took 7 bases from V and 6 from J, leaving 17 bases between them. This record comes from a study of blood T cell repertoires in COVID-19. Across the whole study: PBMCs, B-cell-depleted T cells, or T cells provided the cDNA or gDNA that made up the material.

The source is a man over 45 with active or convalescent COVID-19. This chain uses TRBV4-3 with TRBJ2-3; TRBD2 might be the D (7 bases). The specimen was peripheral blood. The CDR3 DNA follows: TGCGCCAGCAAAGGGGGGGTGGTTCGGGATACGCAGTATTTT. Its protein is CASKGGVVRDTQYF.